The entry below gives a single T cell receptor beta chain sequence along with its context. This clone showed up just a few times. It has no known antigen specificity. No much larger clone exists at a distance of one base, and base qualities are not known. TCRbeta CDR3 regions were amplified from genomic DNA by means of the immunoSEQ Assay, a bias-controlled multiplex PCR. Regarding the original processing steps: The number of nucleated cells in each sample was estimated from the amplification of reference gene primers within the assay. To quantify the absolute abundance of each unique TCRbeta CDR3 rearrangement, sequence reads were collapsed and filtered. For each sample, productive Simpson clonality was calculated as the square root of Simpson's diversity index across productive rearrangements. What TCRdb holds here is the immuneACCESS table cut down to in-frame rearrangements. Part of the clones is not present; checked against another copy, under half of the missing clones reflect an unresolved V gene, and the others are unexplained. The V and J calls and the clone size are those of that table, but D and trimming were determined from the DNA. The sample records 120,000 or so clones, approximately 90% of which are singletons. Around 30% of the sample rests with the top ten.

The CDR3, from cysteine to phenylalanine, totals 14 residues. Only the CDR3 portion is preserved as DNA: 42 bases, with reading frame beginning at the first base. V is pared back by 9 bases and J by 6 bases, with 18 bases lying between the germline termini. Looking up the germline V gene yields CDR1 SNHLY and CDR2 FYNNEI. These data come from a study of blood T cell repertoires in COVID-19 (dated by TCRdb to about 2020). About the study as a whole: Samples from collaborators originated in the United States, Italy and Spain and spanned both the acute and convalescent phases of COVID-19. The prospective study material was composed of cDNA or gDNA derived from T cells, B-cell-depleted T cells, or PBMCs. The repertoires were made available in a free public database intended to serve as a resource for research on the immune response to SARS-CoV-2. Where available, HLA class I and class II types were taken from metadata supplied by the sample provider and were not determined by assay-based typing. Nearly every sample came with metadata listing a de-identified subject ID, COVID-19 status, age in years and sex. Samples came from the ongoing ImmuneRACE study (first 160 participants) plus 1,254 subjects from 6 global collaborators. The dataset comprised deeply sampled blood TCRbeta repertoires from subjects exposed to, actively infected with, or recovered from COVID-19.

The collaborating institutions used their own protocols to collect whole blood in K2EDTA tubes. Collaborator samples were shipped for TCRbeta analysis as frozen whole blood, isolated PBMCs, or DNA extracted from either sample type. What the research found in general, with its limitations: The amount of clinical and demographic metadata varied by source and participant and was provided uncurated.

The sample was peripheral blood. The chain joins TRBV2 to TRBJ2-1; the D gene is possibly TRBD2, with 5 bases matching. The sequence came from a man between 65 and 79 years old with active or convalescent COVID-19. The base sequence is TGTGCCAGACTCTGGGCGGGCCGCCTCAATGAGCAGTTCTTC. This sequence encodes CARLWAGRLNEQFF.